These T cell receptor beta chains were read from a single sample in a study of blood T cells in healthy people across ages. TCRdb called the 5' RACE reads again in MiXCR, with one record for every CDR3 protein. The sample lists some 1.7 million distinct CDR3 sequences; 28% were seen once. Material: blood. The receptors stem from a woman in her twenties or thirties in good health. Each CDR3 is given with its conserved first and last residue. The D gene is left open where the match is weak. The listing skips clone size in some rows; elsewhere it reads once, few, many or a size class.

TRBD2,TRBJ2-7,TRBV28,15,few,CASSRQVAGAYEQYF,TGTGCCAGCAGCCGCCAAGTAGCGGGAGCCTACGAGCAGTACTTC
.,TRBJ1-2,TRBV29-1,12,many,CSVATETYGYTF,TGCAGCGTTGCTACAGAGACCTATGGCTACACCTTC
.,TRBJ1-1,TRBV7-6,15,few,CASSPSGGAYTEAFF,TGTGCCAGCAGCCCATCGGGGGGGGCGTACACTGAAGCTTTCTTT
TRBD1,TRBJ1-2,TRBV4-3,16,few,CASSQDWGDRGSGYTF,TGCGCCAGCAGCCAAGATTGGGGGGACAGGGGTTCTGGCTACACCTTC
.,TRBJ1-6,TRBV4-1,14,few,CASSPRGVNSPLHF,TGCGCCAGCAGCCCCAGGGGCGTAAATTCACCCCTCCACTTT
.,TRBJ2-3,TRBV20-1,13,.,CTMVASSADTQYF,TGCACCATGGTAGCGTCTAGCGCAGATACGCAGTATTTT
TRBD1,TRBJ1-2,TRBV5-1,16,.,CASSSDRGTNNYGYTF,TGCGCCAGCAGCTCCGACAGGGGGACCAATAACTATGGCTACACCTTC
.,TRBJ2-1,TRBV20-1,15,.,CSARPGTARRNEQFF,TGCAGTGCTAGACCGGGGACCGCGAGACGCAATGAGCAGTTCTTC
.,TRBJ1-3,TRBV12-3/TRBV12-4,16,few,CASSLQVRGGGNTIYF,TGTGCCAGCAGTTTACAGGTCCGAGGTGGGGGAAACACCATATATTTT
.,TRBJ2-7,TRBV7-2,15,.,CASSGLGAGDYVQYF,TGTGCCAGCAGCGGGCTCGGGGCAGGAGACTACGTGCAGTACTTC